Below are 4 T cell receptor beta chains sequenced from a single sample in a study of blood T cell repertoires in COVID-19. TCRdb's copy holds only in-frame clones and misses some; the assay was immunoSEQ multiplex PCR. The top ten clones hold around 9.6% of a sample with 55,000 to 75,000 clones, around three quarters of them seen once. The sample consisted of peripheral blood. The receptors were sampled from a human donor in a cohort sampled during active COVID-19.

The V call is TRBV28, the J call TRBJ1-2, with D possibly TRBD1 on 5 matching bases. The CDR3 covers 16 residues. V was pared by 5 bases and J by 4 bases, with 20 bases between. Per the germline V gene, CDR1 is MDHEN and CDR2 is SYDVKM. CDR3 sequence (DNA): TGTGCCAGCAGTCCGACCGGGGGACTTCTGGCCTATGGCTACACCTTC. Protein sequence: CASSPTGGLLAYGYTF.

The chain has TRBV11-3 and TRBJ2-7; 9 nucleotides line up with TRBD2. There are 15 residues in the CDR3. Per the germline V gene, CDR1 is SGHNT and CDR2 is YENEEA. V trimming: 0 bases; J trimming: 3 bases; junction bases outside the gene matches: 3. The CDR3 is CASSLDSGSIYEQYF. In DNA, the CDR3 is TGTGCCAGCAGCTTAGATAGCGGGAGTATCTACGAGCAGTACTTC. Full variable domain (outside the CDR3, taken from reference TRBV11-3 and TRBJ2-7): EAGVVQSPRYKIIEKKQPVAFWCNPISGHNTLYWYLQNLGQGPELLIRYENEEAVDDSQLPKDRFSAERLKGVDSTLKIQPAELGDSAVYLCASSLDSGSIYEQYFGPGTRLTVT.

V is TRBV4-3 and J is TRBJ2-2; 14 nucleotides align to TRBD2. After removal of 3 bases from V and 5 bases from J, the junction contained 2 bases not matched to a gene. The CDR3 is made up of 16 amino acids. CDR1 and CDR2 (germline): LGHNA, YSLEER. CDR3 sequence: CASSQGLAGVTGELFF. CDR3 nucleotides: TGCGCCAGCAGCCAGGGACTAGCGGGAGTGACCGGGGAGCTGTTTTTT.

The rearrangement joins TRBV19 to TRBJ2-5, with 13 bases lining up with TRBD2. CDR1 is LNHDA, CDR2 SQIVND, per germline (reference sequence). The CDR3 spans 18 residues. The ends lost 4 bases at V and 0 bases at J; junction bases unmatched: 8. The chain's CDR3 is CASSTPRGLAGHQETQYF. In DNA form, the CDR3 reads TGTGCCAGTAGTACGCCGAGGGGACTAGCGGGACACCAAGAGACCCAGTACTTC.